This T cell receptor beta chain was identified during a study of T cells in Graves' hyperthyroidism and ophthalmopathy. Study outcomes and limitations: Ophthalmopathy, as predicted by the model, came a median 6.5 months after the prediction. Separating ophthalmopathy from stable hyperthyroidism was achieved by a 13 V-J model.

Amplification of TCR beta CDR3 regions was performed using RNA transcripts as template. The HTBI set primed first-round TCR CDR3 RT-PCR. TCRdb re-called the multiplex PCR reads with MiXCR, one entry per CDR3 protein. The sample has roughly 700,000 distinct CDR3 sequences, just over 35% seen once. To note about this clonotype: Its antigen remains unknown.

Germline lookup yields CDR1 MGHRA and CDR2 YSYEKL. The CDR3 is 17 amino acids. V lost 3 bases and J lost 7; bases outside the gene matches: 13. Researchers barred patients who had uncontrolled infection, other autoimmune disease, pregnancy or lactation. The origin of this receptor is a woman in her forties with Graves' hyperthyroidism. Sequencing was carried out using blood. V gene TRBV4-1 combines with J gene TRBJ1-5, with 9 bases identical to TRBD1. The CDR3, as DNA: TGCGCCAGCAGCCACCTCCCGGGACAGGGTAAAGGCCAGCCCCAGCATTTT. Translating gives CASSHLPGQGKGQPQHF.